Described below is a single T cell receptor (beta chain) sequence and its context. Antigen specificity is unknown. A template switching step contributed a universal primer site, while unique molecular identifiers were present in the cDNA. Via MiXCR, TCRdb re-called the 5' RACE reads, giving one row per CDR3 protein. The table includes about 690,000 distinct CDR3 sequences, around 5.7% detected once. The data stem from a study of identical twins. Points from the study as a whole: The more abundant beta clonotypes in cord blood had fewer insertions, and memory repertoires did not show this. Weaker excess twin sharing was observed in beta out-of-frame sequences. Compared with models, monozygotic twins showed more out-of-frame TCR alpha sharing.

Germline trimming cut 2 bases from V and 13 bases from J; bases unmatched to any gene: 22. Germline-derived CDR1 and CDR2 are LGHDT and YNNKEL (reference sequence). CDR3 length: 17 amino acids. This TCR derives from a man younger than 35 in good health. J is TRBJ2-7 and V is TRBV3-1, with 8 bases aligning to TRBD2. Sequenced sample: naive T cells sorted from blood. The DNA for the CDR3 is TGTGCCAGCAGCCAACTTCCATCTTTGGGTTTGAGCGGGAGAGTTTACTTC. Translation: CASSQLPSLGLSGRVYF.